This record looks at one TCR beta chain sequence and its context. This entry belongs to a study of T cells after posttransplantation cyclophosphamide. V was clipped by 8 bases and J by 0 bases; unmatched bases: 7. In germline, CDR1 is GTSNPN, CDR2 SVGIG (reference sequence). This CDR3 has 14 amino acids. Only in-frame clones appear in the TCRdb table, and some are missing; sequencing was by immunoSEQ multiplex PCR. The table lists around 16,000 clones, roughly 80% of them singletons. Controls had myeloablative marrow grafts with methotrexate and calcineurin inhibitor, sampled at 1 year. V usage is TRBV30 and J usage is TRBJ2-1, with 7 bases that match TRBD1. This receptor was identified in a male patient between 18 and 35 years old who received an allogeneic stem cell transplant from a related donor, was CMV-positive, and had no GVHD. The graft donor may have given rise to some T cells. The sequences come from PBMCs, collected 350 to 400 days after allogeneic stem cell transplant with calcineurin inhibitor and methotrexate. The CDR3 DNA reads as TGTGCCAGAAGGGACAGAAGCTCCTACAATGAGCAGTTCTTC. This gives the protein CARRDRSSYNEQFF.